The 20 T cell receptor beta chains below were found in one sample sequenced in a study of beta chain features in type 1 diabetes. Reverse transcribing all isolated RNA meant expressed TCRB transcripts were sequenced. The assay was immunoSEQ multiplex PCR, and TCRdb's table has in-frame clones only and misses some. The repertoire has about 330,000 clones, approximately 10% of them found once; the top ten carry under 0.02%. The sample comprised naive CD4+ T cells from blood. These receptors were obtained from a woman younger than 45 in good health.

The V call is TRBV9, the J call TRBJ2-1; 16 nucleotides agree with TRBD2. The germline V gene has CDR1 SGDLS and CDR2 YYNGEE. The length of the CDR3 is 16 residues. With V trimmed by 3 bases and J by 4 bases, 1 base remained unmatched. In nucleotides, the CDR3 is TGTGCCAGCAGCGCGGGACTAGCGGGAGGGTACAATGAGCAGTTCTTC. This sequence encodes CASSAGLAGGYNEQFF.

This chain connects TRBV5-1 to TRBJ2-1, with D maybe TRBD2 (5 bases). V dropped 0 bases and J dropped 9 bases, with 19 bases sitting between them. Germline assignment: CDR1 SGHRS and CDR2 YFSETQ. There are 16 residues in the CDR3. CDR3 bases: TGCGCCAGCAGCTTGGTGTCCGGGAATACCTTTAGTGAGCAGTTCTTC. Amino acids: CASSLVSGNTFSEQFF.

There are a few counts of this clone. The chain uses TRBV10-3 and TRBJ1-2; unclear D gene. V lost 8 bases and J 0 bases, leaving 7 bases between the germline ends. CDR3 size: 12 residues. Germline values: CDR1 ENHRY, CDR2 SYGVKD. CDR3: CAIHDSNYGYTF. The CDR3 bases are TGTGCCATCCACGACTCTAACTATGGCTACACCTTC.

The rearrangement links TRBV28 to TRBJ2-7, with TRBD1 matching 7 bases. This CDR3 has 12 residues. Germline V gene sequence: CDR1 MDHEN, CDR2 SYDVKM. V lost 7 bases, J lost 10 bases, and 10 bases stayed unmatched. In nucleotides, the CDR3 is TGTGCCAGCACTCAAGACAGGGTACCCCAGTACTTC. The encoded protein is CASTQDRVPQYF.

This clone was counted between two and nine times. The rearrangement links TRBV4-2 to TRBJ2-7; 12 positions match TRBD1. The germline V gene has CDR1 LGHNA and CDR2 YNFKEQ. V shed 1 base, J shed 1 base, and the junction held 11 bases outside the gene matches. The CDR3 loop spans 19 amino acids. The CDR3: CASSQVPGQGALGSYEQYF. The CDR3 DNA follows: TGTGCCAGCAGCCAAGTACCGGGACAGGGGGCTCTCGGGTCCTACGAGCAGTACTTC.

Only a few counts were recorded for this clone. CDR3 sequence (DNA): TGTGCCACCAGCAGAGATCGGCTACAGGGGGATCAGCCCCAGCATTTT. Protein: CATSRDRLQGDQPQHF. The V and J genes are TRBV15 and TRBJ1-5; the match to TRBD1 covers 8 bases. Germline loops: CDR1 LNHNV, CDR2 YYDKDF (reference sequence). This CDR3 has 16 residues. Losses at the gene ends were 0 bases for V and 5 bases for J; bases not matched to a gene: 6.

The chain combines TRBV7-2 with TRBJ1-5, with a weak D call TRBD1 (5 bases). Germline lookup yields CDR1 SGHTA and CDR2 FQGNSA. Trimming pared 3 bases from V and 0 bases from J, leaving 9 bases between. The CDR3 loop spans 15 amino acids. The CDR3 bases are TGTGCCAGCAGCTTTCTGGGGGGTAGCAATCAGCCCCAGCATTTT. Translating gives CASSFLGGSNQPQHF.

This chain connects TRBV14 to TRBJ2-5; 8 bases align to TRBD2. V dropped 1 base and J dropped 5; count of bases not matched to a gene: 15. The length of the CDR3 is 18 residues. Germline CDR1 is SGHDN and CDR2 is FVKESK. CDR3 DNA sequence: TGTGCCAGCAGCCAAGTTGGGTTTTTGGGACTAGTGTCGGAGACCCAGTACTTC. Its translation is CASSQVGFLGLVSETQYF.

This CDR3 is CASSLGPGSGANVLTF. CDR3 nucleotide sequence: TGTGCCAGCAGCTTAGGTCCCGGCTCTGGGGCCAACGTCCTGACTTTC. This sequence joins TRBV7-6 and TRBJ2-6; D is unclear. Germline values: CDR1 SGHVS, CDR2 FNYEAQ. The CDR3 runs to 16 residues. The germline V and J ends were trimmed by 1 base and 0 bases, with 7 bases remaining between them.

This clone was observed a few times. This sequence joins TRBV30 and TRBJ2-1, with 8 bases fitting TRBD1. V lost 7 bases to trimming and J lost 4 bases; unmatched junction nucleotides: 12. This CDR3 spans 15 amino acids. Germline CDR1 and CDR2: GTSNPN and SVGIG (reference sequence). The CDR3, as DNA: TGTGCCTTTTCGACCGGGACAGGATTTTACAATGAGCAGTTCTTC. Its protein is CAFSTGTGFYNEQFF.

This clone occurred a few times. The rearrangement links TRBV25-1 to TRBJ2-7; perhaps TRBD1 as D (6 bases). CDR3 length: 15 residues. Trimming shortened V by 3 bases and J by 0 bases, and 12 bases separated the two germline ends. CDR1 and CDR2 from the germline V gene are MGHDK and SYGVNS. The CDR3 DNA is TGTGCCAGCAGTGACCCGGACAGTTTCTCCTACGAGCAGTACTTC. As protein: CASSDPDSFSYEQYF.

This chain connects TRBV7-2 to TRBJ2-5; tentative D call: TRBD1 (6 bases). Germline values: CDR1 SGHTA, CDR2 FQGNSA. The CDR3 runs 15 residues. Trimming pared 5 bases from V and 5 bases from J, leaving 18 bases between. DNA for the CDR3: TGTGCCAGCAGCCACAACAGGGCCGTCCGGGAGACCCAGTACTTC. Protein product: CASSHNRAVRETQYF.

The CDR3 is CASSPNLAGGYHEQFF. As DNA, the CDR3 is TGTGCCAGCAGCCCAAATCTAGCGGGAGGGTACCATGAGCAGTTCTTC. The chain recombines TRBV28 with TRBJ2-1, with 12 bases matching TRBD2. With V trimmed by 6 bases and J by 8 bases, 11 bases remained unmatched. Per the germline V gene, CDR1 is MDHEN and CDR2 is SYDVKM. The CDR3 has 16 residues.

The table lists this clone with a few counts. The chain uses TRBV15 and TRBJ1-2; possible D gene TRBD1, 6 bases. Trimming removed 0 bases at V and 13 bases at J, with 12 bases between. The CDR3 sequence is 12 residues long. Germline loops: CDR1 LNHNV, CDR2 YYDKDF (reference sequence). CDR3 sequence (DNA): TGTGCCACCAGCAGAGACAGGGGTCTTAGCACCTTC. Translated, it gives CATSRDRGLSTF. The full variable domain, completed using reference TRBV15 and TRBJ1-2, is DAMVIQNPRYQVTQFGKPVTLSCSQTLNHNVMYWYQQKSSQAPKLLFHYYDKDFNNEADTPDNFQSRRPNTSFCFLDIRSPGLGDTAMYLCATSRDRGLSTFGSGTRLTVV.

Remarks on this clone: Without the conserved terminal phenylalanine or tryptophan, this CDR3 likely stems from a read error. Because the CDR3's place on the DNA is in doubt, the DNA is left out and the CDR3 is given as listed by TCRdb. The chain carries TRBV7-7 and TRBJ1-1. The germline V gene encodes CDR1 SSHAT and CDR2 FNYEAQ (reference sequence). Termini included, the CDR3 measures 9 amino acids. This chain's CDR3 is CASSTITRG.

This clone was detected a few times. Other DNA sequences within the sample encode an identical CDR3. The chain recombines TRBV7-2 with TRBJ2-7; D is perhaps TRBD2 (5 bases). V lost 2 bases and J lost 2, with 7 bases in between. The CDR3 runs 13 residues. Germline CDR1 SGHTA, CDR2 FQGNSA. The CDR3 bases are TGTGCCAGCAGCTTAAACGGGGCCTACGAGCAGTACTTC. This translates into CASSLNGAYEQYF.

The chain uses TRBV11-2 and TRBJ2-3; perhaps TRBD2 as D (5 bases). Germline CDR1 reads SGHAT; CDR2 reads FQNNGV. The CDR3 has 14 residues. The ends were cut back, 2 bases at V and 4 bases at J, with 10 bases in the middle. The CDR3, as DNA: TGTGCCAGCAGCTTACGGAGGACCTCAGATACGCAGTATTTT. Encoded protein: CASSLRRTSDTQYF.

This clone was detected only a few times. The chain joins TRBV4-3 to TRBJ1-2, with 9 bases aligning to TRBD1. The CDR3 is made up of 15 amino acids. With V trimmed by 3 bases and J by 2 bases, 4 bases remained unmatched. Germline values: CDR1 LGHNA, CDR2 YSLEER. The CDR3 DNA sequence: TGCGCCAGCAGCCAGAAGGGACAGGGAAACTATGGCTACACCTTC. Protein: CASSQKGQGNYGYTF.

There are a few counts of this clone. This chain uses TRBV7-9 with TRBJ1-1; 9 bases map to TRBD1. The CDR3 extends over 14 amino acids. V was pared by 4 bases and J by 3 bases, with 3 bases of the junction left unmatched. CDR1 is SEHNR and CDR2 is FQNEAQ in the germline V gene (reference sequence). CDR3 coding DNA: TGTGCCAGCAGCTCAAGGACAGGGGACACTGAAGCTTTCTTT. Translated: CASSSRTGDTEAFF.

The chain recombines TRBV14 with TRBJ2-7; D is perhaps TRBD1 (6 bases). Germline values: CDR1 SGHDN, CDR2 FVKESK. The CDR3 totals 14 residues. The germline V and J ends were trimmed by 4 bases and 2 bases, with 12 bases remaining between them. The CDR3 sequence is CASSLPGHAYEQYF. The CDR3, as DNA: TGTGCCAGCAGCCTACCGGGACATGCCTACGAGCAGTACTTC.